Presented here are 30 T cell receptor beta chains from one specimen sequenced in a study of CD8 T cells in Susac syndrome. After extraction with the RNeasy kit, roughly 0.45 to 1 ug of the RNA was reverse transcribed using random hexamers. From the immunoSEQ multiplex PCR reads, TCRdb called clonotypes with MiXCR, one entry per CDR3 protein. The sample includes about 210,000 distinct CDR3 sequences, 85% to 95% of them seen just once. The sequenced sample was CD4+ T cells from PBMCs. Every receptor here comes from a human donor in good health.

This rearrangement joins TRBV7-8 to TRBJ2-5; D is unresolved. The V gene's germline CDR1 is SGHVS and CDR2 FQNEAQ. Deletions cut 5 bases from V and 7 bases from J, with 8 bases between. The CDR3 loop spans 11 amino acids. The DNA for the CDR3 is TGTGCCAGCAGCGCCCGAGCGACCCAGTACTTC. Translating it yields CASSARATQYF.

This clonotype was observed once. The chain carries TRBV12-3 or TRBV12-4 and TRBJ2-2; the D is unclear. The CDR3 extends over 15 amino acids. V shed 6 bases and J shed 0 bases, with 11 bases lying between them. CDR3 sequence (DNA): TGTGCCAGCAGGCGCCGAACGGCGAACACCGGGGAGCTGTTTTTT. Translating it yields CASRRRTANTGELFF.

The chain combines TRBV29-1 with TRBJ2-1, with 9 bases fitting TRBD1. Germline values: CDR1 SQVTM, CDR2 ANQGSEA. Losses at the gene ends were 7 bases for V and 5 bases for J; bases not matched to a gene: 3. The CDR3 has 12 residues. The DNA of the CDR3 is TGCAGCGCTGGACAGGGGAACAATGAGCAGTTCTTC. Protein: CSAGQGNNEQFF.

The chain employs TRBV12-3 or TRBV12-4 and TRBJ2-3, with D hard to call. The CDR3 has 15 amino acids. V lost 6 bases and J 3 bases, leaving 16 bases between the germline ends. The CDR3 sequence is CASSLPRPSTDTQYF. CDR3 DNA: TGTGCCAGCAGCCTCCCCAGGCCTTCGACAGATACGCAGTATTTT.

This CDR3 reads CAISETSGREVEQFF. CDR3 bases: TGTGCCATCAGTGAAACTAGCGGGAGGGAGGTTGAGCAGTTCTTC. The chain links TRBV10-3 to TRBJ2-1, with 13 bases identical to TRBD2. Per the germline V gene, CDR1 is ENHRY and CDR2 is SYGVKD. The CDR3 is made up of 15 amino acids. Trimming took 3 bases from V and 9 from J; bases not matched to a gene: 5.

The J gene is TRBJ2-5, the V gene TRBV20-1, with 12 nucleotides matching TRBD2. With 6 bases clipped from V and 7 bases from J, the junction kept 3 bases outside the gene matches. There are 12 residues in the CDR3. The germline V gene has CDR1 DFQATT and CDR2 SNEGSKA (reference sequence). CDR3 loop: CSARLAGATQYF. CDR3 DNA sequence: TGCAGTGCGCGACTAGCGGGAGCGACCCAGTACTTC.

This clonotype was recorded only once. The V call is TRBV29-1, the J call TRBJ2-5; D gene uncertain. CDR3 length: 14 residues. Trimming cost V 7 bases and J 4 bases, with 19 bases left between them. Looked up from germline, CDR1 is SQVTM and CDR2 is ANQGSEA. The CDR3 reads CSALGILGPETQYF. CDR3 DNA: TGCAGCGCCTTGGGTATCTTGGGTCCAGAGACCCAGTACTTC. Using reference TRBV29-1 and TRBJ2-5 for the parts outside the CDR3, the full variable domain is SAVISQKPSRDICQRGTSLTIQCQVDSQVTMMFWYRQQPGQSLTLIATANQGSEATYESGFVIDKFPISRPNLTFSTLTVSNMSPEDSSIYLCSALGILGPETQYFGPGTRLLVL.

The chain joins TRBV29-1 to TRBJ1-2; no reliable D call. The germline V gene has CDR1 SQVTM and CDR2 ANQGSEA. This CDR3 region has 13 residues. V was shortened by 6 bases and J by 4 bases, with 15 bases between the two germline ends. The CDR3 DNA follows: TGCAGCGTGTCTACCTTCCTAGGCTATGGCTACACCTTC. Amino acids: CSVSTFLGYGYTF.

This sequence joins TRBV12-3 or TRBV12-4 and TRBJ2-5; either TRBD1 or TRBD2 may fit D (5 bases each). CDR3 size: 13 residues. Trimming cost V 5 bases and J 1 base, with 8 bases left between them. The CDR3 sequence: CASSTGAQETQYF. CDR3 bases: TGTGCCAGCAGTACCGGGGCCCAAGAGACCCAGTACTTC.

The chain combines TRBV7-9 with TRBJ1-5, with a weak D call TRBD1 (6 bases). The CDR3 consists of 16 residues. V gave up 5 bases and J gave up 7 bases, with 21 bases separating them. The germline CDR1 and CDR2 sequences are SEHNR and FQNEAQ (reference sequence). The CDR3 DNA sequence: TGTGCCAGCAGCCGCCTTGGAATGGGGGGCCGGCAGCCCCAGCATTTT. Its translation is CASSRLGMGGRQPQHF.

The CDR3 here is CAWSDRDTEAFF. For the CDR3, the DNA is TGTGCCTGGAGTGACAGGGACACTGAAGCTTTCTTT. The chain uses TRBV30 and TRBJ1-1, with D maybe TRBD1 (6 bases). CDR1 is GTSNPN, CDR2 SVGIG, per germline (reference sequence). V dropped 1 base and J dropped 3 bases, with 6 bases sitting between them. This CDR3 has 12 residues.

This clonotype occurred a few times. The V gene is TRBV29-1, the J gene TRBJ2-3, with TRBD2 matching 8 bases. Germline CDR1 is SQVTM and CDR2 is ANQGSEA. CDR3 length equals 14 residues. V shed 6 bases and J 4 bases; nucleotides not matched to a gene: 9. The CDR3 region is CSVIREGEADTQYF. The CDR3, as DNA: TGCAGCGTCATACGGGAGGGGGAGGCAGATACGCAGTATTTT.

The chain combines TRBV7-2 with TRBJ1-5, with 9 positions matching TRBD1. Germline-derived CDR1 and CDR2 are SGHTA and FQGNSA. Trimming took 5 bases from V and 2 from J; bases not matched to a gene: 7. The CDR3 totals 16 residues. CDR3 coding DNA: TGTGCCAGCAGCGCATCGACAGGGGGAGGCAATCAGCCCCAGCATTTT. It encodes CASSASTGGGNQPQHF.

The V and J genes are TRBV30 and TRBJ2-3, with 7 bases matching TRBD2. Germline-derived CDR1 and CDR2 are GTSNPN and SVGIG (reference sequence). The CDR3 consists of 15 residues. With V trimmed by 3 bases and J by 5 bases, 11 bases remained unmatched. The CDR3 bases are TGTGCCTGGAGCGGAGGGGCGGGAGTCAGAGATACGCAGTATTTT. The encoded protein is CAWSGGAGVRDTQYF.

CDR3 protein: CASSEWYNEQFF. The CDR3 DNA is TGTGCCAGCAGTGAATGGTACAATGAGCAGTTCTTC. The chain couples TRBV25-1 to TRBJ2-1, with no clear D. Germline CDR1 MGHDK, CDR2 SYGVNS. The CDR3 runs 12 residues. V was clipped by 1 base and J by 4 bases, with 2 bases between them.

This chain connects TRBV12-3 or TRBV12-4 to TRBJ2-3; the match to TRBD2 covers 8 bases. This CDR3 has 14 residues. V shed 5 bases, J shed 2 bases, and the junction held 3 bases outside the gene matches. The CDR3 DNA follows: TGTGCCAGCAGTGTTAGCGGGATCACAGATACGCAGTATTTT. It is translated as CASSVSGITDTQYF.

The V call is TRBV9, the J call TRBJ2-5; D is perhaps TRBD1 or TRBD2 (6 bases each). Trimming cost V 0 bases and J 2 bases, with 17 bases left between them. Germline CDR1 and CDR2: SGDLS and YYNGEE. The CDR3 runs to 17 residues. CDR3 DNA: TGTGCCAGCAGCGTAGAGACGCCTCAGGGGACTCAAGAGACCCAGTACTTC. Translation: CASSVETPQGTQETQYF.

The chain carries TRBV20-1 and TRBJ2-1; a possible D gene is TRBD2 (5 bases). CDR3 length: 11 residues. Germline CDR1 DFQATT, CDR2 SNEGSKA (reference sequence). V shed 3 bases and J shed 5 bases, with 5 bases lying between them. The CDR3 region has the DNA TGCAGTGCTAGCGGGGACAATGAGCAGTTCTTC. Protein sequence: CSASGDNEQFF.

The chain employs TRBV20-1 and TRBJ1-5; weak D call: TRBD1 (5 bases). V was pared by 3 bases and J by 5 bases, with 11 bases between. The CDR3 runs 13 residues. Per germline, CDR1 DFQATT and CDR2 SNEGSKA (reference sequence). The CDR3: CSASGGRDQPQHF. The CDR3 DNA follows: TGCAGTGCTAGTGGGGGAAGGGATCAGCCCCAGCATTTT.

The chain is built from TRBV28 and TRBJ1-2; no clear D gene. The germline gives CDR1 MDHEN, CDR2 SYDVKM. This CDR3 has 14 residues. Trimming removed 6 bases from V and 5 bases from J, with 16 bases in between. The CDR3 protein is CASSLVSTPYGYTF. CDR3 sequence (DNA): TGTGCCAGCAGCTTGGTTTCGACCCCGTATGGCTACACCTTC.

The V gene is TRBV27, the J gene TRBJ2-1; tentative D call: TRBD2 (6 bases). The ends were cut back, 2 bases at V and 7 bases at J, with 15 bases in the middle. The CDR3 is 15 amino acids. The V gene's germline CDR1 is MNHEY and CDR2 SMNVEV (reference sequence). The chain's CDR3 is CASSLRTGLENEQFF. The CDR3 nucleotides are TGTGCCAGCAGTTTAAGGACGGGACTCGAAAATGAGCAGTTCTTC.

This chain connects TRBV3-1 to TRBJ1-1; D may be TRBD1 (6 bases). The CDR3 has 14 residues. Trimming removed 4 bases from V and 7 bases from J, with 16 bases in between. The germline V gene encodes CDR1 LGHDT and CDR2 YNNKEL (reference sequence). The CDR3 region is CASSPLGGRGEAFF. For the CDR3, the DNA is TGTGCCAGCAGCCCACTTGGGGGGCGCGGTGAAGCTTTCTTT.

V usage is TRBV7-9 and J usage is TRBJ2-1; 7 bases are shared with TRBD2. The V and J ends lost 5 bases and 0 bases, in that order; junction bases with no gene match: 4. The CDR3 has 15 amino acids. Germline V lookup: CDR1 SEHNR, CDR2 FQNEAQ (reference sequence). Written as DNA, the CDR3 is TGTGCCAGCAGCCCGACTAGCCCCTCCTACAATGAGCAGTTCTTC. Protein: CASSPTSPSYNEQFF.

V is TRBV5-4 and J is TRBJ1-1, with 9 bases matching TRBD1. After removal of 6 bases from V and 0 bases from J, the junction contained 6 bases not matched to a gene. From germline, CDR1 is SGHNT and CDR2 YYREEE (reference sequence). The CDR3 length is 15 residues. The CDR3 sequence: CASMTGQGLNTEAFF. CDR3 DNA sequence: TGTGCCAGCATGACGGGACAGGGCTTGAACACTGAAGCTTTCTTT.

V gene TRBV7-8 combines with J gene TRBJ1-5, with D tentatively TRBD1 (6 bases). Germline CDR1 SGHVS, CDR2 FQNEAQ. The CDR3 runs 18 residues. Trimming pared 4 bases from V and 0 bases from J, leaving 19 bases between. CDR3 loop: CASSSATGTWISNQPQHF. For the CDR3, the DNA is TGTGCCAGCAGCTCGGCAACCGGGACATGGATTAGCAATCAGCCCCAGCATTTT.

The CDR3 protein is CASRIGSWEIGTQYF. The CDR3 nucleotides are TGTGCCAGCAGGATAGGAAGTTGGGAGATTGGTACGCAGTATTTT. This chain uses TRBV7-9 with TRBJ2-3, with D possibly matching TRBD2 (5 bases). The V end lost 6 bases, the J end lost 8 bases, and 21 bases lay between the germline ends. Germline V CDR1 and CDR2: SEHNR, FQNEAQ (reference sequence). This CDR3 is built from 15 residues.

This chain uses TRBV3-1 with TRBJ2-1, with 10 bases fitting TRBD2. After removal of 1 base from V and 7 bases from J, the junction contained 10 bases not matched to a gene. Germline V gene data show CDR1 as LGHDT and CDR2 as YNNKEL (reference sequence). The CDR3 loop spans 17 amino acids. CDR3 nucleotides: TGTGCCAGCAGCCAAGTAATGAGCGGGGGGGCCGTAAATGAGCAGTTCTTC. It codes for CASSQVMSGGAVNEQFF.

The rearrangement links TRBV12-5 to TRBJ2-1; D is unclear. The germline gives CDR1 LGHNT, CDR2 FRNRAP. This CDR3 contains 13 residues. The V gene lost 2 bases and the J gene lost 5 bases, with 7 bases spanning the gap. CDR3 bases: TGTGCTAGTGGTTTGCGGGCCGACAATGAGCAGTTCTTC. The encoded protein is CASGLRADNEQFF.

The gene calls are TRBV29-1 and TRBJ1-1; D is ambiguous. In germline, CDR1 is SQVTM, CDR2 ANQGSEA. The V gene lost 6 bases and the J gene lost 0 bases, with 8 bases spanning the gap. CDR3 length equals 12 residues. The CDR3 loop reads CSVEDVNTEAFF. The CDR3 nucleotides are TGCAGCGTCGAGGACGTGAACACTGAAGCTTTCTTT.

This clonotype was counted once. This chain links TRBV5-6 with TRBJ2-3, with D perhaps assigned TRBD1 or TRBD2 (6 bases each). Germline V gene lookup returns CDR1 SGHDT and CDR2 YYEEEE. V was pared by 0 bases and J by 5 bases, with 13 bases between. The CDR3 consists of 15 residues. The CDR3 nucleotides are TGTGCCAGCAGCTTGGACGGGGGCCGCGGAGATACGCAGTATTTT. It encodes CASSLDGGRGDTQYF.